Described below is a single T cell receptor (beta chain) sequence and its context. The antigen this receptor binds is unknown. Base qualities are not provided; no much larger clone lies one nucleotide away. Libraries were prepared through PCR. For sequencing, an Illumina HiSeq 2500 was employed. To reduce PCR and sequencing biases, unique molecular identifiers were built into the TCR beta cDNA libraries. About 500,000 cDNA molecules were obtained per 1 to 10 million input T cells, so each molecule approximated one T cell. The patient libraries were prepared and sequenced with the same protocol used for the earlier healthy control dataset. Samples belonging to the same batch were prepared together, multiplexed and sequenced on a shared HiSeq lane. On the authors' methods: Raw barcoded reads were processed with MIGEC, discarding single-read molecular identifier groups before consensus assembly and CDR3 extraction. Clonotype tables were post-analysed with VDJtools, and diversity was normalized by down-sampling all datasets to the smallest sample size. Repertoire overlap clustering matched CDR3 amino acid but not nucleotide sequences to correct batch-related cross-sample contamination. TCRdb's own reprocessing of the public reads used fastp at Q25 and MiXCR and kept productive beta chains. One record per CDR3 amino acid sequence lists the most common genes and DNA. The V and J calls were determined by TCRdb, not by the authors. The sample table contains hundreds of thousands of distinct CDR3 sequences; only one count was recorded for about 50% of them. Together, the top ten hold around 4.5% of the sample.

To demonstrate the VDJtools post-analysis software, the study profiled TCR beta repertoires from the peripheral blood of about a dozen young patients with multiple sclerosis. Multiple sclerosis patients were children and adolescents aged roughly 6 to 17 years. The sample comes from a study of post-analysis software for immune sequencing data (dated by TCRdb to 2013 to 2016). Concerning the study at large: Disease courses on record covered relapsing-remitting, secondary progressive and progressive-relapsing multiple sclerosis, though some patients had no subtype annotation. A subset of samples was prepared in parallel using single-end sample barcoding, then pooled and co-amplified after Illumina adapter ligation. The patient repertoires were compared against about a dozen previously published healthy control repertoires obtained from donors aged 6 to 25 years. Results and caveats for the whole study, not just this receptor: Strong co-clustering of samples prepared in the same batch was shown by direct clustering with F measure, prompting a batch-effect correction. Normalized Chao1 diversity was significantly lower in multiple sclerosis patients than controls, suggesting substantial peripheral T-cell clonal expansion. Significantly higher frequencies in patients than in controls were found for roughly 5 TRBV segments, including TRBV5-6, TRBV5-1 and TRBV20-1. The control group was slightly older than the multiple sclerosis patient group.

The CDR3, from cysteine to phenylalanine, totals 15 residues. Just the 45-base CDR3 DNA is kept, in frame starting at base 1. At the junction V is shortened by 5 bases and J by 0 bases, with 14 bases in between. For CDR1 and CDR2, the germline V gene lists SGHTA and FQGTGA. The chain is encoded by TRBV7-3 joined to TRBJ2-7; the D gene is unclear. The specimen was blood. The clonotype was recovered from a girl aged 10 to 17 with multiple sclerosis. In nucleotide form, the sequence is TGTGCCAGCAGCCCCGGCGGCGGTAGCTCCTACGAGCAGTACTTC. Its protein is CASSPGGGSSYEQYF.